This T cell receptor beta chain was captured in a study of T cells in Graves' hyperthyroidism and ophthalmopathy. Study results and limitations: Most thyroid-expanded clonotypes above 0.001 were also found in blood.

Reasons for excluding patients were uncontrolled infection, other autoimmune disease, pregnancy or lactation. The diagnostic basis comprised clinical symptoms, serum thyroxine and TRAb, thyroid ultrasound and orbital computed tomography. The source material, RNA transcripts, was used to amplify TCR beta CDR3 regions. Carried out on the TCR CDR3, a first-round RT-PCR used the HTBI primer set. TCRdb itself ran the multiplex PCR reads through MiXCR, one entry per CDR3 protein. The sample consists of roughly 580,000 distinct CDR3 sequences, 46% of them appearing once. As regards this clonotype: Its antigen is unknown.

The TCR was taken from a woman in her late teens or twenties with Graves' hyperthyroidism. Sequenced: peripheral blood or thyroid tissue (not recorded which).

The CDR3 bases are TGTGCCAGCTGTGGGACAATTGGTTTGACCCTCCACTTT. Its protein product is CASCGTIGLTLHF. The chain is built from TRBV10-3 and TRBJ1-6, with D perhaps matching TRBD1 (6 bases). Trimming took off 10 bases at V and 14 bases at J, with 21 bases between the two ends. The CDR3 is made up of 13 amino acids. Germline V gene lookup returns CDR1 ENHRY and CDR2 SYGVKD.